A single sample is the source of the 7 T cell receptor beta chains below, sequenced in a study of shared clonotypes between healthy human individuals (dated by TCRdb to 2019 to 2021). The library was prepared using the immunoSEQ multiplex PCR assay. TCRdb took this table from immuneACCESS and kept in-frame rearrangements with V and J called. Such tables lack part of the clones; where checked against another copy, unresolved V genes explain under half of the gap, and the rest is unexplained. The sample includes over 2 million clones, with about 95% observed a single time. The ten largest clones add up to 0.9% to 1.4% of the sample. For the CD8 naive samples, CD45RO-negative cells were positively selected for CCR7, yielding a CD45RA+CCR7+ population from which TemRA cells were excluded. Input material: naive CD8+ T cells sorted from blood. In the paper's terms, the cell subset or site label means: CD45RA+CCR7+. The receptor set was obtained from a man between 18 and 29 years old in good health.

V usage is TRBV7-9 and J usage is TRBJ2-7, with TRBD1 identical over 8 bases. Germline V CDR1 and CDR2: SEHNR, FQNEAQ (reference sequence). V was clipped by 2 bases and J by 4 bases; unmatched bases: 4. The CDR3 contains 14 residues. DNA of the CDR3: TGTGCCAGCAGCTTAACCCAGGGGGCTTACGAGCAGTACTTC. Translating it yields CASSLTQGAYEQYF.

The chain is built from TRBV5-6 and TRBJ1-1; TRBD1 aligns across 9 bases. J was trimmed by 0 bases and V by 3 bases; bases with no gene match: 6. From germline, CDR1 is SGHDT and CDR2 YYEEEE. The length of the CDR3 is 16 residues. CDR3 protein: CASSSDRGVVNTEAFF. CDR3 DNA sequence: TGTGCCAGCAGCTCGGACAGGGGTGTTGTGAACACTGAAGCTTTCTTT.

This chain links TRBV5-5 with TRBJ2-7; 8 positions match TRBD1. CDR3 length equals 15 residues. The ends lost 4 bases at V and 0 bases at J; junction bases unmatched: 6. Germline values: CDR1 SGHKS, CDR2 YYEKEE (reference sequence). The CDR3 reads CASSPTGETSYEQYF. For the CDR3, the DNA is TGTGCCAGCAGCCCGACAGGGGAGACCTCCTACGAGCAGTACTTC. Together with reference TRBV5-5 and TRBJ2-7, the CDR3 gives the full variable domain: DAGVTQSPTHLIKTRGQQVTLRCSPISGHKSVSWYQQVLGQGPQFIFQYYEKEERGRGNFPDRFSARQFPNYSSELNVNALLLGDSALYLCASSPTGETSYEQYFGPGTRLTVT.

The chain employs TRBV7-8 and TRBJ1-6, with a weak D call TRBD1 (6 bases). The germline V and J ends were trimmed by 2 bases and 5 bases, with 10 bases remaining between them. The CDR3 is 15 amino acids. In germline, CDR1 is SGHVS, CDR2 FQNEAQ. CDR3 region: CASSLIDRNNSPLHF. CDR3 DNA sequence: TGTGCCAGCAGCTTAATAGACAGGAATAATTCACCCCTCCACTTT. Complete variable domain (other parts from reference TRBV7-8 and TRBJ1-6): GAGVSQSPRYKVAKRGQDVALRCDPISGHVSLFWYQQALGQGPEFLTYFQNEAQLDKSGLPSDRFFAERPEGSVSTLKIQRTQQEDSAVYLCASSLIDRNNSPLHFGNGTRLTVT.

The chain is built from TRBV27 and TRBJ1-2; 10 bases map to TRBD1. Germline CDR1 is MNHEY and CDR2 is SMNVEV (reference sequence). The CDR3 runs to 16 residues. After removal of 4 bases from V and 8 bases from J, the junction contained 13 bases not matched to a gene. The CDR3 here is CASSSILGQGTWGYTF. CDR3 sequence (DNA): TGTGCCAGCAGTTCTATCCTGGGACAGGGGACGTGGGGCTACACCTTC.

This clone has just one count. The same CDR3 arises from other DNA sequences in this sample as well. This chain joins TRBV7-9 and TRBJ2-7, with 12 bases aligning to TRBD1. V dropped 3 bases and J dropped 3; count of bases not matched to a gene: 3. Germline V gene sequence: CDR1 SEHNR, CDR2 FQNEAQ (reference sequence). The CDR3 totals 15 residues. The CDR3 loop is CASSLGQGAVYEQYF. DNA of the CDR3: TGTGCCAGCAGCTTGGGACAGGGGGCGGTCTACGAGCAGTACTTC. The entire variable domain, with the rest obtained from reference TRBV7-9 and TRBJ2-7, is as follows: DTGVSQNPRHKITKRGQNVTFRCDPISEHNRLYWYRQTLGQGPEFLTYFQNEAQLEKSRLLSDRFSAERPKGSFSTLEIQRTEQGDSAMYLCASSLGQGAVYEQYFGPGTRLTVT.

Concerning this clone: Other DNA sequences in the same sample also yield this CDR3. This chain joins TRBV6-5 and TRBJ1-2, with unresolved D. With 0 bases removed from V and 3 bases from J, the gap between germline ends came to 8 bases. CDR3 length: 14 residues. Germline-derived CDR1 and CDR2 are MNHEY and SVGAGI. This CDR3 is CASSYSGGDYGYTF. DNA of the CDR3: TGTGCCAGCAGTTACTCAGGCGGAGACTATGGCTACACCTTC.